This T cell receptor beta chain was recorded in a study of control samples from healthy donors and cancer patients. Profiling relied on immunoSEQ multiplex PCR, and the TCRdb table lists in-frame clones only, not all of them. The sample records around 140,000 clones, 94% being singletons. Germline V gene sequence: CDR1 KGHSH, CDR2 LQKENI. V was shortened by 1 base and J by 6 bases, with 12 bases between the two germline ends. The CDR3 has 15 residues. The sequenced sample consisted of blood. The clonotype originates from a man aged 35-49 years in good health. The chain links TRBV18 to TRBJ2-2; D is unresolved. The CDR3 loop is CASSPLSALAGELFF. The CDR3, as DNA: TGTGCCAGCTCACCACTATCCGCCCTTGCCGGGGAGCTGTTTTTT.